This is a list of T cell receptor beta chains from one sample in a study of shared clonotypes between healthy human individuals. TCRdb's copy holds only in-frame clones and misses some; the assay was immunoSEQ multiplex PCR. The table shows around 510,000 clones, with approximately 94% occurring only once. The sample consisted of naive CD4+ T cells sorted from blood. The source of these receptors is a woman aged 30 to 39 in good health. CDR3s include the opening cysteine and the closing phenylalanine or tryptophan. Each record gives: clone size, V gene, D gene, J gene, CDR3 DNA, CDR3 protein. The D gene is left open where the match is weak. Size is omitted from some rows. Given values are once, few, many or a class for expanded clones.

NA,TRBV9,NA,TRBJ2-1,TGTGCCAGCAGCGTAGATGGGGGCCGCAAGCAGTTCTTC,CASSVDGGRKQFF
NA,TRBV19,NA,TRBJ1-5,TGTGCCAGTAGTATAAGGGGATCGAATAGCAATCAGCCCCAGCATTTT,CASSIRGSNSNQPQHF
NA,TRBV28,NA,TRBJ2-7,TGTGCCAGCAGTTTAGGAGGGGCCAAGACCTACGAGCAGTACTTC,CASSLGGAKTYEQYF
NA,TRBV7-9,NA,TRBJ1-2,TGTGCCAGCCAGCCCAAAAACTTCCTGGGACCGCGAGTTGGCTACACCTTC,CASQPKNFLGPRVGYTF
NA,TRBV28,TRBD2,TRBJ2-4,TGTGCCAGCAAGGGCTGGCCGGGAGGGCTAGCCAAAAACATTCAGTACTTC,CASKGWPGGLAKNIQYF
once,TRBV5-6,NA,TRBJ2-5,TGTGCCAGCAGCTGGGGGGTTAGTGAGACCCAGTACTTC,CASSWGVSETQYF
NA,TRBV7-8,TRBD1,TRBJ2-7,TGTGCCAGCAGCTCCAGGACAGGAGCCTACGAGCAGTACTTC,CASSSRTGAYEQYF
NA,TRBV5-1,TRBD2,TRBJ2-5,TGCGCCAGCAGCTTGGAGGGAGGGACGACCCAGTACTTC,CASSLEGGTTQYF
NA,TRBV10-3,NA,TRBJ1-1,TGTGCCATCAGTGGGCGACAAGAGCCTCCCGAAGCTTTCTTT,CAISGRQEPPEAFF
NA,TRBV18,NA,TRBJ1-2,TGTGCCAGCTCATTCAGGGTTCTCGACTATGGCTACACCTTC,CASSFRVLDYGYTF
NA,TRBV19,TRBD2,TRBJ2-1,TGTGCCAGTAGTATAGGATGGCAGCGGGAGCCTTCCTACAATGAGCAGTTCTTC,CASSIGWQREPSYNEQFF
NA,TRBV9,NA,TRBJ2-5,TGTGCCAGCAGCGTAGAGGGACGCCACAAGGGAGAGACCCAGTACTTC,CASSVEGRHKGETQYF
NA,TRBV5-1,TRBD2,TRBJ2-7,TGCGCCAGCAACCCCTCGGGAGGGAGGTCCTACGAGCAGTACTTC,CASNPSGGRSYEQYF
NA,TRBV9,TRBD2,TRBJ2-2,TGTGCCAGCAGCGTTCGCGGGAGTCCCGGGGAGCTGTTTTTT,CASSVRGSPGELFF
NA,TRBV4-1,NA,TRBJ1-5,TGCGCCAGCAGCCAGGTCTGGGGGGGAGACGGCCAGCCCCAGCATTTT,CASSQVWGGDGQPQHF
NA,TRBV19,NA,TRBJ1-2,TGTGCCAGTAGTCCTGACTCGAACTATGGCTACACCTTC,CASSPDSNYGYTF
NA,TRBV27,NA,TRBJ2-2,TGTGCCACCTCGCCCCACAGGGCGAACACCGGGGAGCTGTTTTTT,CATSPHRANTGELFF
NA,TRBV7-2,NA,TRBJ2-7,TGTGCCAGCAGCACCCGGACAGCTTACTACGAGCAGTACTTC,CASSTRTAYYEQYF
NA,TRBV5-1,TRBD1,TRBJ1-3,TGCGCCAGCAGCATCGGGACAGACTCTGGAAACACCATATATTTT,CASSIGTDSGNTIYF
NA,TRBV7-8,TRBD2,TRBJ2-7,TGTGCCAGCAGCTGGGCTAGCGGGCGAACCTACGAGCAGTACTTC,CASSWASGRTYEQYF
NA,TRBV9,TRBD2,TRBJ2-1,TGTGCCAGCAGCGTAGGACTAGCCCCACCCCATGAGCAGTTCTTC,CASSVGLAPPHEQFF
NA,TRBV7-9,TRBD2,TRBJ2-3,TGTGCCAGCAGCCCGCGGACTAGCGGGAATCCAGATACGCAGTATTTT,CASSPRTSGNPDTQYF
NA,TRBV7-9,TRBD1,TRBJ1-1,TGTGCCAGCAGCTTCTGGGGGAGGGGGCGCTGGACTGAAGCTTTCTTT,CASSFWGRGRWTEAFF
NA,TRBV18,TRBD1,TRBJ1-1,TGTGCCAGCTCACGGACAGGGGTCGGAACTGAAGCTTTCTTT,CASSRTGVGTEAFF
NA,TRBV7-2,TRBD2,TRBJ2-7,TGTGCCAGCGTCCTTGGGGTTCTAGCGGGAACCGAGCAGTACTTC,CASVLGVLAGTEQYF
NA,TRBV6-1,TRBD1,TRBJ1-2,TGTGCCAGCAGTGCGCGACAGGGGGTTTCCTATGGCTACACCTTC,CASSARQGVSYGYTF
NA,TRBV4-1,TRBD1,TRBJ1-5,TGCGCCAGCAGCCAAGGGGGCGGACAGGGACTTAATCAGCCCCAGCATTTT,CASSQGGGQGLNQPQHF